A single sample is the source of the 10 T cell receptor beta chains below, sequenced in a study of a mutant IDH1 vaccine in newly diagnosed glioma. No antigen has been assigned to these receptors. The time point: week 35, safety follow-up. In the vaccine, a single dose held 300 ug of the mutant IDH1 20-mer peptide, along with topical imiquimod. Clones were read by immunoSEQ multiplex PCR, and TCRdb kept only the in-frame ones, dropping some. Found here are tens of thousands of clones, about three quarters of them singletons; the top ten hold roughly 8%. This material consisted of PBMCs, taken from a glioma patient whose treatment included an IDH1 peptide vaccine. The source of these receptors is a man over 45 with glioma.

This clone showed up just once. The chain combines TRBV28 with TRBJ1-1; D uncertain. This CDR3 spans 15 amino acids. Germline values: CDR1 MDHEN, CDR2 SYDVKM. V lost 5 bases and J 2 bases, leaving 15 bases between the germline ends. The CDR3 reads CASSVGTNFNTEAFF. The CDR3 region has the DNA TGTGCCAGCAGTGTCGGAACCAATTTTAACACTGAAGCTTTCTTT.

This chain joins TRBV4-1 and TRBJ2-7, with D unclear. CDR3 length: 13 residues. V lost 3 bases and J 2 bases, leaving 8 bases between the germline ends. Germline V gene data show CDR1 as MGHRA and CDR2 as YSYEKL. The CDR3 coding sequence is TGCGCCAGCAGCCAGCCCGGTCCCTACGAGCAGTACTTC. This gives the protein CASSQPGPYEQYF.

V gene TRBV27 combines with J gene TRBJ2-7; no reliable D call. The CDR3 has 15 residues. Germline loops: CDR1 MNHEY, CDR2 SMNVEV (reference sequence). V was cut by 6 bases and J by 3 bases, with 18 bases left in between. The CDR3 protein is CASSQHSGYDYEQYF. Written as DNA, the CDR3 is TGTGCCAGCAGCCAACATTCGGGCTACGACTACGAGCAGTACTTC.

CDR3 residues: CASSVSTGSVYEQYF. For the CDR3, the DNA is TGTGCCAGCAGCGTTTCGACAGGGTCCGTTTACGAGCAGTACTTC. This chain connects TRBV7-2 to TRBJ2-7, with 7 positions matching TRBD1. Trimming took 5 bases from V and 4 from J; bases not matched to a gene: 11. Germline assignment: CDR1 SGHTA and CDR2 FQGNSA. The CDR3 extends over 15 amino acids.

This chain connects TRBV11-2 to TRBJ2-2; 8 bases match TRBD1. Per the germline V gene, CDR1 is SGHAT and CDR2 is FQNNGV. CDR3 length: 15 amino acids. J was trimmed by 3 bases and V by 2 bases; bases with no gene match: 2. The CDR3 sequence is CASSLTGGYTGELFF. In nucleotides, the CDR3 is TGTGCCAGCAGCTTAACAGGGGGATACACCGGGGAGCTGTTTTTT.

In its sample, this clone was seen once. V gene TRBV6-6 combines with J gene TRBJ1-4; tentative D call: TRBD1 (5 bases). This CDR3 has 15 residues. Germline V lookup: CDR1 MNHNY, CDR2 SVGAGI (reference sequence). Trimming removed 1 base at V and 7 bases at J, with 13 bases between. The CDR3, as DNA: TGTGCCAGCAGTTACTTTGGACAACGCACTGAAAAACTGTTTTTT. Translation gives CASSYFGQRTEKLFF.

The chain carries TRBV5-4 and TRBJ1-2, with D possibly matching TRBD1 (6 bases). CDR1 is SGHNT, CDR2 YYREEE, per germline (reference sequence). V was clipped by 0 bases and J by 3 bases, with 15 bases between them. The CDR3 spans 16 residues. The CDR3 is CASSLAAGVMYYGYTF. The CDR3 nucleotides are TGTGCCAGCAGCTTGGCCGCAGGGGTTATGTACTATGGCTACACCTTC.

V gene TRBV19 combines with J gene TRBJ2-2; D uncertain. The CDR3 is made up of 14 amino acids. The V end was cut by 4 bases, the J end by 8 bases, with 14 bases between. From germline, CDR1 is LNHDA and CDR2 SQIVND (reference sequence). Here the CDR3 reads CASSNFLWGGELFF. The CDR3 nucleotides are TGTGCCAGTAGTAATTTCCTGTGGGGTGGGGAGCTGTTTTTT.

There are a few counts of this clone. This chain's CDR3 is CASSPQGGRETQYF. CDR3 DNA sequence: TGTGCCAGCAGCCCTCAGGGAGGAAGGGAGACCCAGTACTTC. The chain joins TRBV7-3 to TRBJ2-5; a weak D match, TRBD2 (6 bases). CDR1 is SGHTA and CDR2 is FQGTGA in the germline V gene. The length of the CDR3 is 14 residues. V was cut by 5 bases and J by 5 bases, with 15 bases left in between.

V and J are TRBV5-6 and TRBJ2-7, with 8 bases matching TRBD1. There are 14 residues in the CDR3. Germline CDR1 reads SGHDT; CDR2 reads YYEEEE. Trimming removed 4 bases from V and 0 bases from J; junction bases left unmatched: 3. Here the CDR3 DNA reads TGTGCCAGCAGCCCCGGGACAGGCTCCTACGAGCAGTACTTC. Translated, it gives CASSPGTGSYEQYF.